These 11 T cell receptor beta chains originate from one sample sequenced in a study of regulatory T cells in long-lasting Graves disease. Time point defined: newly diagnosed GD, antithyroid drugs for less than 3 months. The TCR library was made from RNA that had been extracted from PBMCs in TRIzol. Investigators prepared the TCR beta libraries by applying iRepertoire HTBI primers and Arm-PCR of CDR3 regions. TCRdb ran MiXCR on the multiplex PCR reads and lists one entry per CDR3 protein. Of around 400,000 distinct CDR3 sequences in the sample, 15% were seen once. This sample was shared with a second study, whose subject was T cells in Graves' hyperthyroidism and ophthalmopathy.

This sample comprised peripheral blood mononuclear cells (PBMCs), obtained at new diagnosis, from a patient treated with antithyroid drugs. The receptors come from a woman aged 35 to 49 with Graves disease.

This clonotype has ten or more counts. J is TRBJ2-7 and V is TRBV28, with 7 bases fitting TRBD2. CDR1 is MDHEN and CDR2 is SYDVKM in the germline V gene. The CDR3 covers 14 residues. The J segment lost 3 bases and the V segment lost 6 bases, leaving 8 bases of the junction unmatched. For the CDR3, the DNA is TGTGCCAGCAGCCCTCTAGCGGAGGGCTACGAGCAGTACTTC. Protein product: CASSPLAEGYEQYF.

This clonotype was found a few times. The chain employs TRBV6-4 and TRBJ2-7; TRBD1 might be the D (7 bases). The CDR3 runs to 16 residues. Deletions cut 0 bases from V and 1 base from J, with 13 bases between. CDR1 is MRHNA and CDR2 is SNTAGT in the germline V gene. The CDR3, as DNA: TGTGCCAGCAGTGACTCGACAGGGAGGAGATCCTACGAGCAGTACTTC. Translating it yields CASSDSTGRRSYEQYF.

This clonotype turned up a few times. The chain joins TRBV14 to TRBJ2-2; TRBD2 matches at 7 bases. The CDR3 has 17 residues. CDR1 is SGHDN and CDR2 is FVKESK in the germline V gene. The ends lost 3 bases at V and 8 bases at J; junction bases unmatched: 15. CDR3 loop: CASSHLGSGAGVGELFF. CDR3 in DNA: TGTGCCAGCAGCCACCTGGGGAGCGGCGCGGGAGTTGGGGAGCTGTTTTTT. Full variable domain (rest looked up from reference TRBV14 and TRBJ2-2): EAGVTQFPSHSVIEKGQTVTLRCDPISGHDNLYWYRRVMGKEIKFLLHFVKESKQDESGMPNNRFLAERTGGTYSTLKVQPAELEDSGVYFCASSHLGSGAGVGELFFGEGSRLTVL.

This clonotype turned up a few times. The V and J genes are TRBV19 and TRBJ2-1; 9 bases agree with TRBD2. Germline CDR1 LNHDA, CDR2 SQIVND (reference sequence). The CDR3 spans 16 residues. After removal of 5 bases from V and 6 bases from J, the junction contained 11 bases not matched to a gene. The CDR3 protein is CASSPTGSGRINEQFF. CDR3 nucleotide sequence: TGTGCCAGTAGTCCTACAGGTAGCGGGAGAATCAATGAGCAGTTCTTC.

Comments on this clonotype: A junction boundary mismatches the germline segment, possibly from a read error. The genes are TRBV4-1 and TRBJ2-2; D may be TRBD2 (5 bases). Germline values: CDR1 MGHRA, CDR2 YSYEKL. CDR3 length: 14 residues. The CDR3 protein is CASSPNLNTGELCF. The DNA for the CDR3 is TGCGCCAGCAGCCCGAACCTGAACACCGGGGAGCTGTGTTTT.

This clonotype showed up just a few times. The V gene is TRBV19, the J gene TRBJ2-7; the D call may be TRBD1 or TRBD2 (6 bases each). The CDR3 is made up of 14 amino acids. The V end was cut by 6 bases, the J end by 7 bases, with 19 bases between. The germline V gene has CDR1 LNHDA and CDR2 SQIVND (reference sequence). CDR3 DNA: TGTGCCAGTAGCCCCCAAACAGGGAGCGGGGAGCAGTACTTC. Translation: CASSPQTGSGEQYF.

This clonotype was counted many times. V usage is TRBV3-1 and J usage is TRBJ2-7; D is possibly TRBD2 (7 bases). This CDR3 comprises 19 residues. Trimming removed 1 base from V and 0 bases from J, with 22 bases in between. The germline V gene has CDR1 LGHDT and CDR2 YNNKEL (reference sequence). CDR3 protein: CASSQAAIWGGESSYEQYF. Here the CDR3 DNA reads TGTGCCAGCAGCCAAGCCGCCATCTGGGGGGGCGAAAGCTCCTACGAGCAGTACTTC.

There are many counts of this clonotype. V and J are TRBV28 and TRBJ2-7, with a possible D match to TRBD2 (6 bases). The germline V gene encodes CDR1 MDHEN and CDR2 SYDVKM. The CDR3 is 14 amino acids. V was trimmed by 2 bases and J by 5 bases, leaving 13 bases between them. CDR3 sequence reads: CASSLAGGDDEQYF. The CDR3 DNA is TGTGCCAGCAGTTTAGCAGGAGGGGACGACGAGCAGTACTTC. The whole variable domain, remainder taken from reference TRBV28 and TRBJ2-7, is DVKVTQSSRYLVKRTGEKVFLECVQDMDHENMFWYRQDPGLGLRLIYFSYDVKMKEKGDIPEGYSVSREKKERFSLILESASTNQTSMYLCASSLAGGDDEQYFGPGTRLTVT.

There are many counts of this clonotype. The genes are TRBV5-6 and TRBJ2-5; a weak D match, TRBD1 (5 bases). The length of the CDR3 is 16 residues. Trimming took 3 bases from V and 0 from J, leaving 15 bases between them. CDR1 is SGHDT and CDR2 is YYEEEE in the germline V gene. CDR3 sequence reads: CASSSGHQLYQETQYF. The CDR3 coding sequence is TGTGCCAGCAGCTCAGGACACCAATTGTACCAAGAGACCCAGTACTTC.

This clonotype was seen at least ten times. At one end the junction does not follow the germline gene, possibly because of a read error. The chain carries TRBV11-3 and TRBJ2-1; D unresolved. Germline assignment: CDR1 SGHNT and CDR2 YENEEA. CDR3 length: 13 residues. The DNA of the CDR3 is TGTGCCAGCTGCTTCGGCGGATACAATGAGCAGTTCTTC. It is translated as CASCFGGYNEQFF.

The sample holds many counts of this clonotype. The chain has TRBV20-1 and TRBJ2-5, with D unclear. Between the trimmed V and J ends, which lost 6 bases and 0 bases, there was a span of 11 bases. This CDR3 comprises 13 residues. Per the germline V gene, CDR1 is DFQATT and CDR2 is SNEGSKA (reference sequence). The CDR3 loop reads CSAKSTDQETQYF. CDR3 nucleotide sequence: TGCAGTGCCAAATCGACGGACCAAGAGACCCAGTACTTC.